The 17 T cell receptor beta chains listed next were all sequenced from one sample in a study of blood T cells in healthy people across ages. The use of a sample-barcoded 5' primer and a J-beta primer mix characterized a second PCR of about 7 to 12 cycles. TCRdb recomputed calls from the 5' RACE reads with MiXCR, one row per CDR3 protein. Among approximately 830,000 distinct CDR3 sequences listed, around two thirds were seen once. The sequencing sample was made of blood. The receptors stem from a man aged 30 to 45 in good health.

This clonotype was counted only a few times. V is TRBV12-3 or TRBV12-4 and J is TRBJ2-7, with a weak D call TRBD2 (6 bases). V was cut by 2 bases and J by 2 bases, with 10 bases left in between. The CDR3 spans 14 residues. For the CDR3, the DNA is TGTGCCAGCAGTTTACTCGGGGGAGCCTACGAGCAGTACTTC. Its translation is CASSLLGGAYEQYF.

The chain carries TRBV20-1 and TRBJ2-1; possibly TRBD2 for D (6 bases). The V and J ends lost 6 bases and 0 bases respectively, with 15 bases between them. CDR3 length equals 15 residues. Per the germline V gene, CDR1 is DFQATT and CDR2 is SNEGSKA (reference sequence). CDR3 nucleotide sequence: TGCAGTGCAAATATAGCGGCGTCCTCCTACAATGAGCAGTTCTTC. This encodes CSANIAASSYNEQFF.

The chain links TRBV20-1 to TRBJ2-3, with a weak D call TRBD1 (6 bases). CDR3 length: 19 amino acids. CDR1 is DFQATT, CDR2 SNEGSKA, per germline (reference sequence). Trimming took off 6 bases at V and 5 bases at J, with 33 bases between the two ends. The CDR3 DNA is TGCAGTGCGCTCCCTCTCGCAGGGGCAACCCCACACAGTCGAGATACGCAGTATTTT. Translated: CSALPLAGATPHSRDTQYF.

The V call is TRBV6-2 or TRBV6-3, the J call TRBJ2-7; 13 bases map to TRBD2. CDR1 and CDR2 (germline): MNHEY, SVGEGT. The CDR3 is 15 residues long. V lost 11 bases to trimming and J lost 5 bases; unmatched junction nucleotides: 12. DNA for the CDR3: TGTGCCGGGCGGACTAGCGGGGGCCCTTCCCACGAGCAGTACTTC. Its protein is CAGRTSGGPSHEQYF.

There are a few counts of this clonotype. This sequence joins TRBV7-9 and TRBJ2-5; 12 bases map to TRBD2. Trimming cost V 2 bases and J 0 bases; bases outside gene matches: 4. This CDR3 contains 17 residues. Germline CDR1 and CDR2: SEHNR and FQNEAQ (reference sequence). The CDR3 region is CASSLPSGGVYQETQYF. DNA for the CDR3: TGTGCCAGCAGCTTACCTAGCGGGGGGGTCTACCAAGAGACCCAGTACTTC. The full variable domain, its missing parts supplied by reference TRBV7-9 and TRBJ2-5, is DTGVSQNPRHKITKRGQNVTFRCDPISEHNRLYWYRQTLGQGPEFLTYFQNEAQLEKSRLLSDRFSAERPKGSFSTLEIQRTEQGDSAMYLCASSLPSGGVYQETQYFGPGTRLLVL.

Only a few counts were recorded for this clonotype. The chain joins TRBV29-1 to TRBJ2-7; 8 positions agree with TRBD1. Trimming cost V 4 bases and J 1 base; bases outside gene matches: 6. The CDR3 has 14 residues. Germline CDR1 SQVTM, CDR2 ANQGSEA. Here the CDR3 DNA reads TGCAGCGTTGTCGAGGACAGGGAGTCCTACGAGCAGTACTTC. This translates into CSVVEDRESYEQYF.

The gene calls are TRBV9 and TRBJ2-5; 10 positions agree with TRBD2. The CDR3 is made up of 17 amino acids. V dropped 0 bases and J dropped 2; count of bases not matched to a gene: 7. CDR1 is SGDLS and CDR2 is YYNGEE in the germline V gene. The CDR3 is CASSVALAGPTQETQYF. The CDR3 DNA follows: TGTGCCAGCAGCGTAGCACTAGCGGGGCCCACTCAAGAGACCCAGTACTTC. The full variable domain, in which reference TRBV9 and TRBJ2-5 provide the parts outside the CDR3, is DSGVTQTPKHLITATGQRVTLRCSPRSGDLSVYWYQQSLDQGLQFLIQYYNGEERAKGNILERFSAQQFPDLHSELNLSSLELGDSALYFCASSVALAGPTQETQYFGPGTRLLVL.

J is TRBJ2-2 and V is TRBV4-2; D is perhaps TRBD1 (7 bases). CDR1 and CDR2 (germline): LGHNA, YNFKEQ. The CDR3 sequence is 16 residues long. With 3 bases removed from V and 5 bases from J, the gap between germline ends came to 16 bases. The CDR3 loop is CASSQDGQAGTGELFF. Written as DNA, the CDR3 is TGTGCCAGCAGCCAGGATGGACAGGCGGGGACCGGGGAGCTGTTTTTT.

This clonotype was detected only a few times. The V and J genes are TRBV29-1 and TRBJ2-7, with 8 bases fitting TRBD1. The germline V gene encodes CDR1 SQVTM and CDR2 ANQGSEA. V was pared by 0 bases and J by 5 bases, with 6 bases of the junction left unmatched. The CDR3 sequence is 14 residues long. The CDR3 sequence is CSVEDRDRLDEQYF. The CDR3 DNA is TGCAGCGTTGAAGATCGGGACAGGCTTGACGAGCAGTACTTC.

This clonotype has only one observation. The chain links TRBV12-3 or TRBV12-4 to TRBJ2-4; the D gene is possibly TRBD2 (6 bases). Trimming stripped 8 bases from V and 1 base from J, with 15 bases between. The CDR3 has 15 residues. The chain's CDR3 is CASSGGPGAKNIQYF. Here the CDR3 DNA reads TGTGCCAGCTCCGGGGGTCCGGGGGCCAAAAACATTCAGTACTTC.

This clonotype turned up a few times. The rearrangement links TRBV10-3 to TRBJ2-1; 13 bases are a match to TRBD2. V shed 5 bases, J shed 9 bases, and the junction held 7 bases outside the gene matches. CDR1 is ENHRY and CDR2 is SYGVKD in the germline V gene. The CDR3 contains 15 residues. The CDR3 DNA sequence: TGTGCCATCAGTAGAACTAGCGGGGGGGTCGGTGAGCAGTTCTTC. Its translation: CAISRTSGGVGEQFF.

In this sample, this clonotype turned up a few times. The V gene is TRBV7-9, the J gene TRBJ1-2; 9 bases map to TRBD1. V shed 1 base, J shed 2 bases, and the junction held 5 bases outside the gene matches. The CDR3 loop spans 16 amino acids. Per germline, CDR1 SEHNR and CDR2 FQNEAQ (reference sequence). In nucleotides, the CDR3 is TGTGCCAGCAGCTTAGGAGGGACAGGGCGCAACTATGGCTACACCTTC. Translation: CASSLGGTGRNYGYTF.

The chain has TRBV2 and TRBJ2-6; the D gene is possibly TRBD1 (5 bases). V shed 7 bases and J shed 4 bases, with 14 bases lying between them. Germline values: CDR1 SNHLY, CDR2 FYNNEI. The CDR3 has 15 residues. The CDR3 is CASTDKGFGANVLTF. CDR3 in DNA: TGTGCCAGCACGGACAAGGGGTTCGGGGCCAACGTCCTGACTTTC.

This clonotype was counted a few times. V gene TRBV9 combines with J gene TRBJ1-1; the match to TRBD1 covers 9 bases. CDR1 SGDLS and CDR2 YYNGEE come from the germline V gene. The CDR3 totals 18 residues. J gave up 0 bases and V 2 bases, and 11 bases lay outside the gene matches. CDR3 loop: CASSVTGGGGTVNTEAFF. For the CDR3, the DNA is TGTGCCAGCAGCGTGACAGGGGGTGGGGGAACGGTGAACACTGAAGCTTTCTTT.

About this clonotype: The junction and the germline gene differ at one end; a read error may be behind it. The DNA for the CDR3 is TGTACCAGCAGCGCAAGACAGGGGGCTGGGGCCAACGTCCTGACTTTC. It specifies CTSSARQGAGANVLTF. The chain links TRBV7-9 to TRBJ2-6; TRBD1 matches 9 bases. The CDR3 extends over 16 amino acids. The germline CDR1 and CDR2 sequences are SEHNR and FQNEAQ (reference sequence).

The chain has TRBV3-1 and TRBJ2-1, with 9 nucleotides matching TRBD1. The CDR3 totals 15 residues. CDR1 and CDR2 from the germline V gene are LGHDT and YNNKEL (reference sequence). After removal of 2 bases from V and 7 bases from J, the junction contained 6 bases not matched to a gene. This CDR3 reads CASSQNTGGGNEQFF. CDR3 DNA: TGTGCCAGCAGCCAAAATACAGGGGGCGGGAATGAGCAGTTCTTC.

This clonotype was picked up one time. V and J are TRBV7-9 and TRBJ1-5; tentative D call: TRBD1 (5 bases). The CDR3 extends over 16 amino acids. The V gene's germline CDR1 is SEHNR and CDR2 FQNEAQ (reference sequence). V was trimmed by 0 bases and J by 0 bases, leaving 9 bases between them. The CDR3 here is CASSLAGPNSNQPQHF. In DNA form, the CDR3 reads TGTGCCAGCAGCTTAGCGGGACCGAATAGCAATCAGCCCCAGCATTTT.